This TCR beta chain was sequenced in a study of CD8 T cells in Susac syndrome. TEMRA cells were FACS-enriched, while CD8+ and CD4+ T cells were negatively isolated. Trimming stripped 5 bases from V and 6 bases from J, with 22 bases between. Per the germline V gene, CDR1 is PRHDT and CDR2 is FYEKMQ (reference sequence). The CDR3 consists of 16 residues. The RNA, about 0.5 to 1 ug, was put through reverse transcription using random hexamers. Amplification of TCR beta CDR3 was carried out by immunoSEQ multiplex PCR, which covered 54 Vbeta and 13 Jbeta segments. TCRdb re-derived calls from the immunoSEQ multiplex PCR reads in MiXCR, one entry per CDR3 protein. The sample records some 130,000 distinct CDR3 sequences, over 75% being singletons.

The chain has TRBV13 and TRBJ1-2; no reliable D call. The specimen was CD8+ T cells from PBMCs. The sequence derives from a human donor with multiple sclerosis. CDR3 amino acids: CASSQRHGEAQHGYTF. For the CDR3, the DNA is TGTGCCAGCAGCCAAAGGCACGGGGAGGCCCAGCATGGCTACACCTTC.